The clone carrying this TCR beta chain was seen many times. Its matching antigen is unknown. With V trimmed by 7 bases and J by 7 bases, 7 bases remained unmatched. CDR3 length equals 13 residues. Germline CDR1 is SQVTM and CDR2 is ANQGSEA. This specimen belongs to a study of T-cell reconstitution after alpha-beta-depleted transplantation in children. Notes on the study in general: Alpha-beta T cells present about two months after transplant were reported to originate from several hundred expanded graft clones.

Unique molecular identifiers tagged the TCRbeta library. Each CDR3 protein gets one entry after TCRdb re-called the PCR reads with MiXCR. The sample holds approximately 300,000 distinct CDR3 sequences, around a tenth seen once. This specimen consisted of peripheral blood, obtained 180 days after TCRalphabeta/CD19-depleted stem cell transplant. The clonotype originates from a male patient aged 2-15 years who had a stem cell transplant for chronic granulomatous disease, so the T cells may come from the graft donor. The V and J genes are TRBV29-1 and TRBJ2-1; 10 bases match TRBD2. The CDR3 is CSASSGSKNEQFF. For the CDR3, the DNA is TGCAGCGCATCTAGCGGGAGTAAGAATGAGCAGTTCTTC.